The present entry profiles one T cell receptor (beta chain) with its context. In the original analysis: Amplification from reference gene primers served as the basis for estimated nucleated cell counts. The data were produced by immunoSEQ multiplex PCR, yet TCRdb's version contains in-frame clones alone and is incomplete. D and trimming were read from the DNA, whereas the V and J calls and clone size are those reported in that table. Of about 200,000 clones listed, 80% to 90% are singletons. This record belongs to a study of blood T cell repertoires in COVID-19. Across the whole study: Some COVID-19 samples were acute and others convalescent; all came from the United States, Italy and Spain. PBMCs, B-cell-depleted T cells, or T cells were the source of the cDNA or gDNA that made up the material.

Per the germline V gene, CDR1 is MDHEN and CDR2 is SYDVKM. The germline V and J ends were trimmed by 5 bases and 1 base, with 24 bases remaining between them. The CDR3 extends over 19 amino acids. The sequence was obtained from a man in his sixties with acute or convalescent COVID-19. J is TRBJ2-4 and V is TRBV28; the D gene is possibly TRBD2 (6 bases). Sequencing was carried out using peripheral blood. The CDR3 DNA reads TGTGCCAGCAGTCATGGGGCGGGACGGAGCGGCGGGGCCAAAAACATTCAGTACTTC. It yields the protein CASSHGAGRSGGAKNIQYF.